The 29 T cell receptor beta chains below were found in one sample sequenced in a study of blood T cell repertoires in COVID-19. The table came from immunoSEQ multiplex PCR; TCRdb's copy has only in-frame clones and leaves some out. The sample lists some 120,000 clones, about 80% occurring once. Material: peripheral blood. These receptors were collected from a human donor in a cohort sampled during active COVID-19.

The chain carries TRBV18 and TRBJ1-2; D is unresolved. The V end was cut by 4 bases, the J end by 0 bases, with 6 bases between. The V gene's germline CDR1 is KGHSH and CDR2 LQKENI. This CDR3 is built from 13 residues. The CDR3 reads CASSLSANYGYTF. The CDR3 region has the DNA TGTGCCAGCTCACTATCAGCTAACTATGGCTACACCTTC.

The chain links TRBV6-5 to TRBJ1-1; D is perhaps TRBD1 (5 bases). The CDR3 is 13 amino acids. Germline V lookup: CDR1 MNHEY, CDR2 SVGAGI. V was pared by 6 bases and J by 6 bases, with 14 bases between. The CDR3 reads CASSTGGSAEAFF. The CDR3 nucleotides are TGTGCCAGCAGCACAGGAGGGAGCGCTGAAGCTTTCTTT.

The chain employs TRBV19 and TRBJ1-5, with D possibly matching TRBD1 (5 bases). Germline V gene lookup returns CDR1 LNHDA and CDR2 SQIVND (reference sequence). The CDR3 runs to 15 residues. Trimming removed 4 bases at V and 5 bases at J, with 15 bases between. DNA of the CDR3: TGTGCCAGTAGTACGGACACCCTTCGGGATCAGCCCCAGCATTTT. This gives the protein CASSTDTLRDQPQHF. The full variable domain, rest sourced from reference TRBV19 and TRBJ1-5, is DGGITQSPKYLFRKEGQNVTLSCEQNLNHDAMYWYRQDPGQGLRLIYYSQIVNDFQKGDIAEGYSVSREKKESFPLTVTSAQKNPTAFYLCASSTDTLRDQPQHFGDGTRLSIL.

The chain is built from TRBV11-2 and TRBJ2-5; TRBD2 might be the D (5 bases). The CDR3 has 13 amino acids. Per the germline V gene, CDR1 is SGHAT and CDR2 is FQNNGV. V dropped 0 bases and J dropped 7 bases, with 9 bases sitting between them. The CDR3 region has the DNA TGTGCCAGCAGCTTAGAGGGAGTGGGGACCCAGTACTTC. Protein: CASSLEGVGTQYF.

This clone was seen only a few times. The V gene is TRBV5-1, the J gene TRBJ2-5, with TRBD1 as a possible D gene (5 bases). Trimming cost V 0 bases and J 5 bases, with 14 bases left between them. Germline assignment: CDR1 SGHRS and CDR2 YFSETQ. This CDR3 spans 15 amino acids. The CDR3 nucleotides are TGCGCCAGCAGCTTGGCAGGGTATAAGGAGGAGACCCAGTACTTC. It encodes CASSLAGYKEETQYF.

The chain links TRBV7-2 to TRBJ2-3, with D possibly TRBD2 on 7 matching bases. This CDR3 is 15 amino acids long. Deletions cut 5 bases from V and 5 bases from J, with 17 bases between. From germline, CDR1 is SGHTA and CDR2 FQGNSA. CDR3 sequence (DNA): TGTGCCAGCAGCATAGAGGGGGGGGACGGAGATACGCAGTATTTT. Protein product: CASSIEGGDGDTQYF.

The chain recombines TRBV6-4 with TRBJ2-3; D remains ambiguous. Deletions cut 0 bases from V and 2 bases from J, with 6 bases between. In germline, CDR1 is MRHNA, CDR2 SNTAGT. The CDR3 totals 14 residues. The CDR3 DNA reads TGTGCCAGCAGTGACTCGGGCGACACAGATACGCAGTATTTT. Translated, it gives CASSDSGDTDTQYF.

This clone was counted once. V is TRBV4-3 and J is TRBJ2-7, with 7 bases aligning to TRBD2. The junction had 15 bases not matched to a gene; V was cut back by 5 bases and J by 5 bases. This CDR3 spans 16 amino acids. CDR1 and CDR2 from the germline V gene are LGHNA and YSLEER. CDR3 region: CASSGLAVTPGHEQYF. DNA for the CDR3: TGCGCCAGCAGCGGGCTAGCGGTTACGCCAGGGCACGAGCAGTACTTC.

This clone was found a few times. V usage is TRBV6-2 or TRBV6-3 and J usage is TRBJ2-1; 9 positions match TRBD2. Germline values: CDR1 MNHEY, CDR2 SVGEGT. There are 14 residues in the CDR3. J was trimmed by 8 bases and V by 4 bases; bases with no gene match: 6. The CDR3 DNA is TGTGCCAGCAGTTGGGGACTAGCCGTGGATGAGCAGTTCTTC. It specifies CASSWGLAVDEQFF.

The gene calls are TRBV7-2 and TRBJ2-2; a weak D match, TRBD1 (6 bases). Germline CDR1 reads SGHTA; CDR2 reads FQGNSA. V was pared by 1 base and J by 6 bases, with 15 bases between. The CDR3 runs 16 residues. The CDR3 sequence is CASSLVAGVFSGELFF. The CDR3 nucleotides read TGTGCCAGCAGCTTAGTGGCAGGGGTTTTTTCCGGGGAGCTGTTTTTT.

This chain uses TRBV5-8 with TRBJ2-5; 8 nucleotides align to TRBD2. Germline V lookup: CDR1 SGHTS, CDR2 YDEGEE. The CDR3 spans 15 residues. The trim removed 2 bases at V and 5 bases at J, leaving 8 bases unmatched. The CDR3 region has the DNA TGTGCCAGCAGCTTCTCGGGGACTAGAGGGGAGACCCAGTACTTC. As protein: CASSFSGTRGETQYF. The full variable domain, completed using reference TRBV5-8 and TRBJ2-5, is EAGVTQSPTHLIKTRGQQATLRCSPISGHTSVYWYQQALGLGLQFLLWYDEGEERNRGNFPPRFSGRQFPNYSSELNVNALELEDSALYLCASSFSGTRGETQYFGPGTRLLVL.

The chain employs TRBV6-6 and TRBJ1-6, with D tentatively TRBD1 (5 bases). V was clipped by 2 bases and J by 7 bases, with 15 bases between them. Looked up from germline, CDR1 is MNHNY and CDR2 is SVGAGI (reference sequence). The CDR3 sequence is 16 residues long. The CDR3 bases are TGTGCCAGCAGTTACCCACAACAGGCCTGGAATTCACCCCTCCACTTT. This encodes CASSYPQQAWNSPLHF.

V and J are TRBV6-2 or TRBV6-3 and TRBJ1-3, with D maybe TRBD1 (6 bases). Per the germline V gene, CDR1 is MNHEY and CDR2 is SVGEGT. Trimming shortened V by 0 bases and J by 0 bases, and 9 bases separated the two germline ends. CDR3 length: 16 residues. CDR3 nucleotides: TGTGCCAGCAGTTACTCGCGGACAGCCTCTGGAAACACCATATATTTT. Its protein is CASSYSRTASGNTIYF.

This sequence joins TRBV27 and TRBJ1-6; the D is unclear. The V and J ends lost 3 bases and 2 bases respectively, with 8 bases between them. This CDR3 contains 15 residues. Per the germline V gene, CDR1 is MNHEY and CDR2 is SMNVEV (reference sequence). This CDR3 is CASSFGDPYNSPLHF. CDR3 coding DNA: TGTGCCAGCAGTTTCGGAGATCCCTATAATTCACCCCTCCACTTT.

This chain links TRBV19 with TRBJ2-2; TRBD1 aligns across 7 bases. Trimming took 6 bases from V and 2 from J; bases not matched to a gene: 9. Looked up from germline, CDR1 is LNHDA and CDR2 is SQIVND (reference sequence). CDR3 length: 16 amino acids. The CDR3: CASRLTQGDNTGELFF. The DNA for the CDR3 is TGTGCCAGTAGACTTACGCAGGGGGACAACACCGGGGAGCTGTTTTTT.

This clone was counted a few times. The chain is built from TRBV27 and TRBJ1-1; D is ambiguous. CDR1 is MNHEY, CDR2 SMNVEV, per germline (reference sequence). Trimming removed 6 bases from V and 1 base from J, with 9 bases in between. The CDR3 runs 13 residues. CDR3 coding DNA: TGTGCCAGCAGCATGAGGGAGAACACTGAAGCTTTCTTT. It codes for CASSMRENTEAFF.

V is TRBV13 and J is TRBJ1-1; D gene ambiguous. The V gene lost 4 bases and the J gene lost 11 bases, with 20 bases spanning the gap. The germline V gene has CDR1 PRHDT and CDR2 FYEKMQ (reference sequence). The CDR3 runs to 14 residues. The CDR3 DNA sequence: TGTGCCAGCAGCTCCTTCGAGGGCCGGAGCTGGGCTTTCTTT. Residues: CASSSFEGRSWAFF.

The chain couples TRBV4-3 to TRBJ2-2, with D tentatively TRBD2 (6 bases). V gave up 0 bases and J gave up 6 bases, with 11 bases separating them. The CDR3 runs to 15 residues. The germline gives CDR1 LGHNA, CDR2 YSLEER. The CDR3 coding sequence is TGCGCCAGCAGCCAAGATCCGGGGGTTTCCGGGGAGCTGTTTTTT. Amino acid sequence: CASSQDPGVSGELFF.

The V gene is TRBV19, the J gene TRBJ2-1; 14 bases match TRBD2. This CDR3 has 13 residues. Losses at the gene ends were 5 bases for V and 13 bases for J; bases not matched to a gene: 4. Germline loops: CDR1 LNHDA, CDR2 SQIVND (reference sequence). CDR3 nucleotide sequence: TGTGCCAGTAGTGCCGGACTAGCGGGGGGCCAGTTCTTC. This gives the protein CASSAGLAGGQFF.

This clone has a handful of counts. This chain joins TRBV7-2 and TRBJ2-5; TRBD1 agrees at 8 bases. Germline V gene lookup returns CDR1 SGHTA and CDR2 FQGNSA. V lost 5 bases, J lost 1 base, and 6 bases stayed unmatched. The CDR3 has 15 amino acids. CDR3 DNA sequence: TGTGCCAGCAGCCCACAAGGACAGGGCCAAGAGACCCAGTACTTC. This codes for CASSPQGQGQETQYF.

The chain couples TRBV9 to TRBJ2-5; 9 bases match TRBD2. The CDR3 loop spans 16 amino acids. V lost 3 bases, J lost 5 bases, and 11 bases stayed unmatched. Germline V lookup: CDR1 SGDLS, CDR2 YYNGEE. The CDR3 region has the DNA TGTGCCAGCAGCGAGGGAGGGACTAGCTTGTTGGAGACCCAGTACTTC. It specifies CASSEGGTSLLETQYF. Full variable domain (remainder filled in from reference TRBV9 and TRBJ2-5): DSGVTQTPKHLITATGQRVTLRCSPRSGDLSVYWYQQSLDQGLQFLIQYYNGEERAKGNILERFSAQQFPDLHSELNLSSLELGDSALYFCASSEGGTSLLETQYFGPGTRLLVL.

This chain links TRBV4-1 with TRBJ2-1, with D possibly matching TRBD2 (6 bases). V dropped 5 bases and J dropped 10 bases, with 15 bases sitting between them. Germline V CDR1 and CDR2: MGHRA, YSYEKL. CDR3 length equals 13 residues. CDR3 in DNA: TGCGCCAGCAGCACCCGGGAGCCGAGAGAGCAGTTCTTC. As protein: CASSTREPREQFF.

This chain links TRBV18 with TRBJ1-2, with no clear D. Germline CDR1 reads KGHSH; CDR2 reads LQKENI. V was shortened by 3 bases and J by 3 bases, with 11 bases between the two germline ends. There are 14 residues in the CDR3. The CDR3 sequence is CASSPASGYYGYTF. The CDR3 nucleotides read TGTGCCAGCTCACCTGCTTCCGGGTACTATGGCTACACCTTC.

J is TRBJ2-5 and V is TRBV5-6, with 9 bases matching TRBD1. The CDR3 spans 15 residues. V dropped 4 bases and J dropped 2; count of bases not matched to a gene: 6. In germline, CDR1 is SGHDT, CDR2 YYEEEE. The CDR3 protein is CASSLGQGRQETQYF. The CDR3 nucleotides are TGTGCCAGCAGCCTCGGACAGGGGAGGCAAGAGACCCAGTACTTC.

The chain links TRBV7-9 to TRBJ2-7; the D gene is possibly TRBD1 (7 bases). The CDR3 covers 12 residues. V was trimmed by 6 bases and J by 7 bases, leaving 13 bases between them. CDR1 and CDR2 (germline): SEHNR, FQNEAQ (reference sequence). CDR3 loop: CASRSSGGEQYF. CDR3 DNA sequence: TGTGCCAGCAGGTCTTCAGGGGGGGAGCAGTACTTC.

The chain has TRBV11-3 and TRBJ2-2, with D tentatively TRBD1 (8 bases). V lost 5 bases and J 4 bases, leaving 20 bases between the germline ends. The CDR3 is 17 residues long. The germline CDR1 and CDR2 sequences are SGHNT and YENEEA. The CDR3 reads CASSKWTGRVSTGELFF. As DNA, the CDR3 is TGTGCCAGCAGCAAGTGGACAGGGAGGGTTAGCACCGGGGAGCTGTTTTTT.

V is TRBV27 and J is TRBJ2-3, with TRBD2 matching over 12 bases. Germline CDR1 MNHEY, CDR2 SMNVEV (reference sequence). The CDR3 is 15 amino acids. Unmatched junction bases numbered 9, after V lost 6 bases and J lost 8 bases. The CDR3: CASSSGLAGTATQYF. The CDR3 bases are TGTGCCAGCAGCTCTGGACTAGCGGGAACGGCTACGCAGTATTTT.

The chain has TRBV6-2 or TRBV6-3 and TRBJ2-3; TRBD2 aligns across 8 bases. V shed 6 bases and J 5 bases; nucleotides not matched to a gene: 13. The V gene's germline CDR1 is MNHEY and CDR2 SVGEGT. CDR3 size: 16 residues. The CDR3 DNA reads as TGTGCCAGCAGCTGGCCCCCAGCGGGGGATGAAGATACGCAGTATTTT. It is translated as CASSWPPAGDEDTQYF.

This clone was observed a few times. This chain joins TRBV7-2 and TRBJ2-4; tentative D call: TRBD1 (6 bases). The V gene's germline CDR1 is SGHTA and CDR2 FQGNSA. V was clipped by 5 bases and J by 9 bases, with 14 bases between them. This CDR3 is 13 amino acids long. The CDR3 reads CASSIQGRGIQYF. The CDR3 DNA sequence: TGTGCCAGCAGCATACAGGGAAGGGGCATTCAGTACTTC. Using reference TRBV7-2 and TRBJ2-4 for the parts outside the CDR3, the full variable domain is GAGVSQSPSNKVTEKGKDVELRCDPISGHTALYWYRQSLGQGLEFLIYFQGNSAPDKSGLPSDRFSAERTGGSVSTLTIQRTQQEDSAVYLCASSIQGRGIQYFGAGTRLSVL.